The clone carrying this T cell receptor beta chain was detected a few times. These data belong to a study of blood T cell repertoires in COVID-19. About the research overall: Samples taken during acute and convalescent COVID-19 were collected in the United States, Italy and Spain.

V lost 2 bases to trimming and J lost 6 bases, with 14 bases between them. The CDR3 is 16 amino acids. The germline CDR1 and CDR2 sequences are KGHSH and LQKENI. Cohorts were based on clinical histories the participants reported. Profiled with immunoSEQ multiplex PCR; TCRdb holds only in-frame clones, not every one. The profile shows 280,000 or so clones, approximately 83% of them singletons. Sequenced input: PBMCs or T cells enriched from blood (not recorded which). The V and J genes are TRBV18 and TRBJ1-6; D is possibly TRBD1 (5 bases). This TCR came from a man aged 30 to 39 who had recovered from COVID-19. The CDR3: CASSPEGRGANSPLHF. DNA for the CDR3: TGTGCCAGCTCACCAGAGGGGAGGGGAGCTAATTCACCCCTCCACTTT.